The 32 T cell receptor beta chains given below trace back to one sample, sequenced in a study of cytomegalovirus exposure and HLA in healthy donors. The PCR was carried out with 60 Vbeta primers and 13 Jbeta primers. The assay was immunoSEQ multiplex PCR, and TCRdb's table has in-frame clones only and misses some. The sample has about 200,000 clones; roughly 80% are singletons. Sequencing was performed on PBMCs. All receptors come from a woman aged 18-29 years in good health and CMV-seronegative.

The chain couples TRBV7-2 to TRBJ2-1; a weak D match, TRBD2 (6 bases). Germline CDR1 is SGHTA and CDR2 is FQGNSA. There are 13 residues in the CDR3. Trimming removed 4 bases at V and 2 bases at J, with 6 bases between. The CDR3 protein is CASSWEAYNEQFF. In DNA form, the CDR3 reads TGTGCCAGCAGCTGGGAGGCCTACAATGAGCAGTTCTTC. Together with reference TRBV7-2 and TRBJ2-1, the CDR3 gives the full variable domain: GAGVSQSPSNKVTEKGKDVELRCDPISGHTALYWYRQSLGQGLEFLIYFQGNSAPDKSGLPSDRFSAERTGGSVSTLTIQRTQQEDSAVYLCASSWEAYNEQFFGPGTRLTVL.

The gene calls are TRBV7-9 and TRBJ2-3; 12 nucleotides line up with TRBD2. CDR1 and CDR2 from the germline V gene are SEHNR and FQNEAQ (reference sequence). V gave up 0 bases and J gave up 4 bases; unmatched junction bases: 8. The CDR3 covers 18 residues. The CDR3 here is CASSLAGLAGGVADTQYF. The CDR3 DNA reads as TGTGCCAGCAGCTTAGCGGGCCTAGCGGGAGGGGTCGCAGATACGCAGTATTTT. Full variable domain (rest looked up from reference TRBV7-9 and TRBJ2-3): DTGVSQNPRHKITKRGQNVTFRCDPISEHNRLYWYRQTLGQGPEFLTYFQNEAQLEKSRLLSDRFSAERPKGSFSTLEIQRTEQGDSAMYLCASSLAGLAGGVADTQYFGPGTRLTVL.

J is TRBJ2-1 and V is TRBV6-6, with TRBD1 matching over 8 bases. Germline V gives CDR1 MNHNY, CDR2 SVGAGI (reference sequence). Trimming took 7 bases from V and 8 from J; bases not matched to a gene: 10. The CDR3 extends over 14 amino acids. The CDR3 is CASKNGQGPYEQFF. CDR3 nucleotides: TGTGCCAGCAAAAATGGACAGGGACCCTATGAGCAGTTCTTC.

The chain recombines TRBV11-2 with TRBJ1-3; possibly TRBD1 for D (6 bases). The germline CDR1 and CDR2 sequences are SGHAT and FQNNGV. This CDR3 spans 16 amino acids. V dropped 5 bases and J dropped 4 bases, with 18 bases sitting between them. CDR3 amino acids: CASSRPTGLTGNTIYF. CDR3 DNA: TGTGCCAGCAGCAGGCCCACAGGGTTAACGGGAAACACCATATATTTT.

The chain links TRBV9 to TRBJ1-2; perhaps TRBD1 as D (6 bases). Germline lookup yields CDR1 SGDLS and CDR2 YYNGEE. Trimming removed 3 bases at V and 3 bases at J, with 18 bases between. The CDR3 extends over 16 amino acids. CDR3 DNA: TGTGCCAGCAGCGCTCCCCCAACAGGGATACACTATGGCTACACCTTC. This translates into CASSAPPTGIHYGYTF.

The chain links TRBV13 to TRBJ2-5; 7 bases agree with TRBD2. The ends lost 2 bases at V and 4 bases at J; junction bases unmatched: 7. This CDR3 comprises 15 residues. CDR1 and CDR2 from the germline V gene are PRHDT and FYEKMQ (reference sequence). The CDR3 is CASSLPAGDGETQYF. CDR3 in DNA: TGTGCCAGCAGCTTACCCGCGGGAGATGGAGAGACCCAGTACTTC.

This clone came up a few times. CDR3 nucleotides: TGTGCCAGCAGCTTTAGACTAGCGGGAAGGGGCGAGCAGTACGTC. Protein: CASSFRLAGRGEQYV. This chain joins TRBV5-6 and TRBJ2-7; 11 bases are shared with TRBD2. V lost 2 bases, J lost 6 bases, and 7 bases stayed unmatched. Germline V gives CDR1 SGHDT, CDR2 YYEEEE. The CDR3 totals 15 residues.

In this sample, this clone turned up once. The V gene is TRBV7-9, the J gene TRBJ2-1; 13 positions agree with TRBD2. This CDR3 is 17 amino acids long. Looked up from germline, CDR1 is SEHNR and CDR2 is FQNEAQ (reference sequence). V dropped 5 bases and J dropped 4; count of bases not matched to a gene: 8. The CDR3 coding sequence is TGTGCCAGCAGCCCGGGACTAGCGGGACGCCCATACAATGAGCAGTTCTTC. It codes for CASSPGLAGRPYNEQFF.

The chain combines TRBV11-3 with TRBJ2-1, with 7 bases lining up with TRBD2. This CDR3 comprises 15 residues. Germline CDR1 reads SGHNT; CDR2 reads YENEEA. Trimming at V came to 3 bases and at J to 5 bases, leaving 7 bases not matched to a gene. The CDR3 loop reads CASSFLVLADNEQFF. The CDR3 bases are TGTGCCAGCAGCTTCCTCGTTCTAGCGGACAATGAGCAGTTCTTC.

V is TRBV30 and J is TRBJ1-4, with D perhaps matching TRBD1 (6 bases). CDR3 length equals 13 residues. V lost 5 bases, J lost 5 bases, and 12 bases lay in between. Germline-derived CDR1 and CDR2 are GTSNPN and SVGIG (reference sequence). Written as DNA, the CDR3 is TGTGCCTGGGCCCAGGGGTGGAATGAAAAACTGTTTTTT. This encodes CAWAQGWNEKLFF.

V and J are TRBV28 and TRBJ2-5; no definite D call. V dropped 5 bases and J dropped 7 bases, with 26 bases sitting between them. The CDR3 contains 17 residues. In germline, CDR1 is MDHEN, CDR2 SYDVKM. CDR3 bases: TGTGCCAGCAGTCTTCCACCCTTAGCTGGTAGTCTGTGGACCCAGTACTTC. Residues: CASSLPPLAGSLWTQYF.

The chain combines TRBV30 with TRBJ2-3, with a tentative D call TRBD1 (6 bases). The CDR3 is made up of 10 amino acids. V gave up 5 bases and J gave up 11 bases, with 11 bases separating them. From germline, CDR1 is GTSNPN and CDR2 SVGIG (reference sequence). CDR3 amino acids: CAWGGRGQYF. For the CDR3, the DNA is TGTGCCTGGGGAGGCAGGGGGCAGTATTTT.

The V and J genes are TRBV19 and TRBJ2-2, with D possibly being TRBD1 (6 bases). There are 15 residues in the CDR3. Germline V gene sequence: CDR1 LNHDA, CDR2 SQIVND (reference sequence). V was pared by 5 bases and J by 4 bases, with 14 bases between. The CDR3 DNA follows: TGTGCCAGTAGTTTTTCCAGGGGTTCCACCGGGGAGCTGTTTTTT. Protein product: CASSFSRGSTGELFF.

This chain's CDR3 is CASSPTGTANYEQYF. The CDR3 nucleotides read TGTGCCAGCAGTCCGACCGGGACAGCTAACTACGAGCAGTACTTC. The chain has TRBV28 and TRBJ2-7, with TRBD1 matching over 7 bases. The germline CDR1 and CDR2 sequences are MDHEN and SYDVKM. CDR3 length: 15 amino acids. V trimming: 5 bases; J trimming: 3 bases; junction bases outside the gene matches: 10.

The CDR3: CASSFEAIQTQYF. The CDR3 region has the DNA TGTGCCAGCAGTTTTGAGGCTATACAGACCCAGTACTTC. The rearrangement uses TRBV28 and TRBJ2-5; no reliable D call. The germline V gene encodes CDR1 MDHEN and CDR2 SYDVKM. The CDR3 is 13 residues long. The V gene lost 3 bases and the J gene lost 6 bases, with 11 bases spanning the gap. Using reference TRBV28 and TRBJ2-5 for the parts outside the CDR3, the full variable domain is DVKVTQSSRYLVKRTGEKVFLECVQDMDHENMFWYRQDPGLGLRLIYFSYDVKMKEKGDIPEGYSVSREKKERFSLILESASTNQTSMYLCASSFEAIQTQYFGPGTRLLVL.

The chain couples TRBV6-1 to TRBJ2-7, with D maybe TRBD2 (7 bases). This CDR3 spans 16 amino acids. V was pared by 3 bases and J by 2 bases, with 17 bases between. Germline V gene sequence: CDR1 MNHNS, CDR2 SASEGT. The CDR3 region is CASSDYGGPSPYEQYF. The CDR3 nucleotides read TGTGCCAGCAGTGATTACGGGGGGCCCTCCCCCTACGAGCAGTACTTC.

The chain has TRBV6-5 and TRBJ2-3; 7 nucleotides match TRBD2. The CDR3 consists of 15 residues. The V gene end was trimmed by 2 bases and the J gene end by 0 bases; junction bases not matched to a gene: 2. Germline V lookup: CDR1 MNHEY, CDR2 SVGAGI. CDR3 sequence: CASSYDGRSTDTQYF. As DNA, the CDR3 is TGTGCCAGCAGTTACGACGGGAGGAGCACAGATACGCAGTATTTT.

The chain combines TRBV27 with TRBJ2-1; 12 nucleotides align to TRBD2. This CDR3 region has 16 residues. Germline lookup yields CDR1 MNHEY and CDR2 SMNVEV (reference sequence). V trimming: 10 bases; J trimming: 1 base; junction bases outside the gene matches: 8. CDR3 in DNA: TGTGCCACCGCTCCGACTAGCGGGGGTTCCTACAATGAGCAGTTCTTC. It codes for CATAPTSGGSYNEQFF.

CDR3: CASSRQGYNYGYTF. The CDR3 DNA is TGTGCCAGCAGTCGACAGGGCTATAACTATGGCTACACCTTC. The chain joins TRBV6-5 to TRBJ1-2; 7 bases line up with TRBD1. V shed 5 bases, J shed 1 base, and the junction held 4 bases outside the gene matches. This CDR3 region has 14 residues. Per the germline V gene, CDR1 is MNHEY and CDR2 is SVGAGI.

The genes are TRBV7-2 and TRBJ1-2; a possible D gene is TRBD1 (6 bases). Germline V CDR1 and CDR2: SGHTA, FQGNSA. Trimming took off 4 bases at V and 0 bases at J, with 9 bases between the two ends. This CDR3 spans 14 amino acids. The CDR3 DNA reads as TGTGCCAGCAGCTACAGGGAGACTAACTATGGCTACACCTTC. Protein sequence: CASSYRETNYGYTF.

The rearrangement joins TRBV6-5 to TRBJ2-1; a weak D match, TRBD2 (5 bases). The CDR3 is 13 amino acids. Germline-derived CDR1 and CDR2 are MNHEY and SVGAGI. The V end lost 7 bases, the J end lost 9 bases, and 16 bases lay between the germline ends. The CDR3 sequence: CASTNPGLREQFF. The CDR3 DNA is TGTGCCAGCACCAATCCCGGACTCCGTGAGCAGTTCTTC.

The chain couples TRBV7-2 to TRBJ2-5; tentatively, D is TRBD2 (6 bases). Germline V gives CDR1 SGHTA, CDR2 FQGNSA. The germline V and J ends were trimmed by 5 bases and 4 bases, with 14 bases remaining between them. The CDR3 consists of 14 residues. This CDR3 reads CASSRSSGLETQYF. CDR3 nucleotide sequence: TGTGCCAGCAGCCGGTCCAGCGGGTTAGAGACCCAGTACTTC.

Of note for this clone: An end of the junction differs from the germline gene, which may be a read error. CDR3 nucleotide sequence: TGTGCTAGCAGTCGGGTTTCGAGCACTGAAGCTTTCTTT. Encoded protein: CASSRVSSTEAFF. The chain links TRBV7-7 to TRBJ1-1; no definite D call. The CDR3 contains 13 residues. Looked up from germline, CDR1 is SSHAT and CDR2 is FNYEAQ (reference sequence).

The chain has TRBV7-9 and TRBJ2-3; D is unresolved. Germline CDR1 and CDR2: SEHNR and FQNEAQ (reference sequence). CDR3 length equals 14 residues. V lost 2 bases and J 3 bases, leaving 9 bases between the germline ends. CDR3 sequence (DNA): TGTGCCAGCAGCTTACTACAGCCGACAGATACGCAGTATTTT. It translates to CASSLLQPTDTQYF.

CDR3 coding DNA: TGTGCCAGCACCTATTCAGGCACACACACAGATACGCAGTATTTT. It yields the protein CASTYSGTHTDTQYF. The chain recombines TRBV9 with TRBJ2-3; no definite D call. Trimming removed 6 bases at V and 2 bases at J, with 16 bases between. CDR3 size: 15 residues. Germline V CDR1 and CDR2: SGDLS, YYNGEE.

This clone has more than one count but fewer than ten. The chain uses TRBV28 and TRBJ2-6; D gene ambiguous. The ends were cut back, 2 bases at V and 0 bases at J, with 5 bases in the middle. The CDR3 sequence is 15 residues long. The germline gives CDR1 MDHEN, CDR2 SYDVKM. This chain's CDR3 is CASSLGSSGANVLTF. CDR3 in DNA: TGTGCCAGCAGTTTAGGTAGCTCTGGGGCCAACGTCCTGACTTTC.

The V call is TRBV18, the J call TRBJ2-1, with 7 positions matching TRBD2. CDR1 is KGHSH and CDR2 is LQKENI in the germline V gene. With 2 bases clipped from V and 3 bases from J, the junction kept 10 bases outside the gene matches. This CDR3 contains 17 residues. CDR3 residues: CASSPIGGGPDYNEQFF. The CDR3 DNA reads as TGTGCCAGCTCACCAATCGGGGGAGGGCCCGACTACAATGAGCAGTTCTTC.

The chain is built from TRBV6-5 and TRBJ2-2, with a possible D match to TRBD1 (6 bases). The CDR3 is 16 residues long. CDR1 is MNHEY, CDR2 SVGAGI, per germline. V was pared by 0 bases and J by 1 base, with 9 bases between. The chain's CDR3 is CASSYSGALNTGELFF. DNA for the CDR3: TGTGCCAGCAGTTACTCGGGGGCGTTGAACACCGGGGAGCTGTTTTTT.

The chain's CDR3 is CSVLAGGGDEQFF. Here the CDR3 DNA reads TGCAGCGTACTAGCGGGAGGAGGGGATGAGCAGTTCTTC. The V call is TRBV29-1, the J call TRBJ2-1; 12 positions agree with TRBD2. V dropped 6 bases and J dropped 8; count of bases not matched to a gene: 5. The CDR3 is 13 residues long. Germline-derived CDR1 and CDR2 are SQVTM and ANQGSEA.

This clone was seen more than once but under ten times. The chain joins TRBV27 to TRBJ1-1; TRBD1 agrees at 8 bases. V shed 5 bases and J 8 bases; nucleotides not matched to a gene: 10. Germline V gene sequence: CDR1 MNHEY, CDR2 SMNVEV (reference sequence). The CDR3 sequence is 14 residues long. The DNA of the CDR3 is TGTGCCAGCAGTCCTCAGGACAGGGTAAAAGAAGCTTTCTTT. The encoded protein is CASSPQDRVKEAFF.

This chain links TRBV28 with TRBJ1-1; no clear D. The CDR3 runs 16 residues. V was cut by 5 bases and J by 1 base, with 17 bases left in between. Per germline, CDR1 MDHEN and CDR2 SYDVKM. The CDR3 DNA is TGTGCCAGCAGTAACCGAGGGTGGCAGCAGAACACTGAAGCTTTCTTT. As protein: CASSNRGWQQNTEAFF.

The gene calls are TRBV5-1 and TRBJ2-3, with 12 bases identical to TRBD2. CDR3 length equals 17 residues. Germline lookup yields CDR1 SGHRS and CDR2 YFSETQ. The junction had 11 bases not matched to a gene; V was cut back by 3 bases and J by 6 bases. This chain's CDR3 is CASSSWTSGDGMDTQYF. The DNA of the CDR3 is TGCGCCAGCAGCTCGTGGACTAGCGGGGATGGCATGGATACGCAGTATTTT.